The T cell receptor (beta chain) under discussion was sequenced for a study of T cells in Graves' hyperthyroidism and ophthalmopathy. Findings and caveats of the study: Most thyroid clonotypes that were expanded above 0.001 also turned up in blood. A 13 V-J signature model discriminated ophthalmopathy versus stable hyperthyroidism.

Uncontrolled infections, other autoimmune diseases, pregnancy or lactation led to exclusion of patients. TCR beta CDR3 region amplification was performed from RNA transcripts. The HTBI primer set was used in a first-round RT-PCR of the TCR CDR3. Via MiXCR, TCRdb re-called the multiplex PCR reads, giving one row per CDR3 protein. The sample shows roughly 520,000 distinct CDR3 sequences, around 22% of them seen only once. On this clonotype itself: What it binds is unknown.

Sequencing used blood. The TCR was taken from a woman in her 30s with Graves' ophthalmopathy.

The CDR3 region has the DNA TGTGCCAGCAGTTCTGCATTTGGGACACAGAACACTGAAGCTTTCTTT. It codes for CASSSAFGTQNTEAFF. V usage is TRBV12-3 or TRBV12-4 and J usage is TRBJ1-1; possibly TRBD1 for D (6 bases). V was clipped by 4 bases and J by 1 base, with 16 bases between them. The CDR3 has 16 amino acids.